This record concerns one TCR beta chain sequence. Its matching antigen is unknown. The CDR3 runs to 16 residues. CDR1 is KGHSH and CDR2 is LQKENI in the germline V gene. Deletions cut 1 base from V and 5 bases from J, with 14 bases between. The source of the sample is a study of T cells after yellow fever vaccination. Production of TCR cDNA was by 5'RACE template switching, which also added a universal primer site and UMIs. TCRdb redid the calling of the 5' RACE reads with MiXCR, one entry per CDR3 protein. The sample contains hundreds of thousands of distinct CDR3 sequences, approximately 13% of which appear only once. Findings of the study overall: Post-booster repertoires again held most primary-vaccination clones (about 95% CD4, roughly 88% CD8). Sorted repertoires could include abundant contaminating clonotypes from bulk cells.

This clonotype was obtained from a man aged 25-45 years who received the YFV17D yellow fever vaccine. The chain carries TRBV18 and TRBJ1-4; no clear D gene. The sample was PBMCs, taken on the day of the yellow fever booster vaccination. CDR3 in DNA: TGTGCCAGCTCACCACAATCCGGAGCCGTCAATGAAAAACTGTTTTTT. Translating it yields CASSPQSGAVNEKLFF.